The rows below give T cell receptor beta chains drawn from one sample of a study of lymphopenia after photon versus proton radiotherapy. The data were produced by immunoSEQ multiplex PCR, yet TCRdb's version contains in-frame clones alone and is incomplete. The table includes 50,000 to 60,000 clones, under 95% detected once. The material sequenced was peripheral blood, taken from a patient treated with photon-based radiotherapy. The receptors derive from a woman aged 40 to 50 with cholangiocarcinoma. Each CDR3 is given with its conserved first and last residue. D genes are given only for firm matches. Size is stated for part of the rows, as once, few or many counts, or as a class when the clone is expanded.

V: TRBV4-2; D: TRBD2; size: -; J: TRBJ2-1; CDR3: CASSQGLAGAYNEQFF; DNA: TGTGCCAGCAGCCAAGGACTAGCGGGGGCCTACAATGAGCAGTTCTTC
V: TRBV27; D: -; size: -; J: TRBJ2-1; CDR3: CASSLVGGPYNEQFF; DNA: TGTGCCAGCAGTTTAGTCGGGGGCCCCTACAATGAGCAGTTCTTC
V: TRBV27; D: TRBD1; size: -; J: TRBJ1-5; CDR3: CASRSGGVSSNQPQHF; DNA: TGTGCCAGCAGGTCAGGGGGCGTTAGTAGCAATCAGCCCCAGCATTTT
V: TRBV9; D: -; size: -; J: TRBJ1-1; CDR3: CASSVGGNSGTEAFF; DNA: TGTGCCAGCAGCGTAGGAGGAAACTCCGGCACTGAAGCTTTCTTT
V: TRBV5-1; D: -; size: -; J: TRBJ1-1; CDR3: CASSPSGTMNTEAFF; DNA: TGCGCCAGCAGCCCCTCCGGGACAATGAACACTGAAGCTTTCTTT
V: TRBV9; D: TRBD1; size: -; J: TRBJ2-7; CDR3: CASSEQGASYEQYF; DNA: TGTGCCAGCAGCGAACAGGGGGCGTCCTACGAGCAGTACTTC
V: TRBV5-4; D: -; size: -; J: TRBJ1-2; CDR3: CASSFKEPVSYTF; DNA: TGTGCCAGCAGCTTCAAAGAACCGGTGAGCTACACCTTC
V: TRBV5-1; D: -; size: -; J: TRBJ1-1; CDR3: CASSEGRHLEAFF; DNA: TGCGCCAGCAGTGAAGGTAGACACCTTGAAGCTTTCTTT
V: TRBV7-2; D: TRBD1; size: -; J: TRBJ1-5; CDR3: CASSPQTGGGQPQHF; DNA: TGTGCCAGCAGCCCCCAGACAGGGGGCGGCCAGCCCCAGCATTTT
V: TRBV2; D: -; size: -; J: TRBJ1-3; CDR3: CASSDKGWNTIYF; DNA: TGTGCCAGCAGTGATAAAGGGTGGAACACCATATATTTT
V: TRBV2; D: -; size: -; J: TRBJ2-3; CDR3: CASSGAAFRDTQYF; DNA: TGTGCCAGCAGTGGGGCAGCCTTCCGAGATACGCAGTATTTT
V: TRBV28; D: -; size: once; J: TRBJ2-5; CDR3: CASSLGRGRGETQYF; DNA: TGTGCCAGCAGTTTGGGGCGGGGTAGGGGCGAGACCCAGTACTTC
V: TRBV30; D: TRBD2; size: -; J: TRBJ2-7; CDR3: CAWSMGLAGQLKQYF; DNA: TGTGCCTGGAGTATGGGGCTAGCGGGTCAACTCAAGCAGTACTTC
V: TRBV6-1; D: -; size: -; J: TRBJ1-1; CDR3: CASSLLGTEAFF; DNA: TGTGCCAGCAGTTTACTAGGGACTGAAGCTTTCTTT
V: TRBV11-2; D: -; size: few; J: TRBJ1-1; CDR3: CASSLERTAYTEAFF; DNA: TGTGCCAGCAGCTTAGAAAGAACAGCCTACACTGAAGCTTTCTTT
V: TRBV4-2; D: -; size: -; J: TRBJ1-1; CDR3: CASSRTEMNTEAFF; DNA: TGTGCCAGCAGCCGGACTGAGATGAACACTGAAGCTTTCTTT
V: TRBV7-8; D: -; size: once; J: TRBJ1-5; CDR3: CASSLGQTQPQHF; DNA: TGTGCCAGCAGCTTGGGACAAACTCAGCCCCAGCATTTT